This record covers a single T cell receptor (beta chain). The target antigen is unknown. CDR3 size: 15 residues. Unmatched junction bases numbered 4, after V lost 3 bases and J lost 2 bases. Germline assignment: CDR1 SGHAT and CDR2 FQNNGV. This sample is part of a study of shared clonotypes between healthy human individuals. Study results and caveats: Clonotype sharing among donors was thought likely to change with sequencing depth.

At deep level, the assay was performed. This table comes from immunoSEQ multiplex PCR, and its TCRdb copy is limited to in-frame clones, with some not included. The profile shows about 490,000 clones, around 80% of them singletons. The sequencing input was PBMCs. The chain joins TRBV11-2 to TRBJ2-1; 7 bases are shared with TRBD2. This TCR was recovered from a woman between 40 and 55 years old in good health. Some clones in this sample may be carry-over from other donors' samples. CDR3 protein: CASSFGGSAYNEQFF. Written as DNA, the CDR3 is TGTGCCAGCAGCTTCGGCGGGAGCGCCTACAATGAGCAGTTCTTC.